The 13 T cell receptor beta chains below come from one sample, sequenced in a study of blood T cells in healthy people across ages (dated by TCRdb to between 2015 and 2016). Libraries were made using 5' RACE. Sequencing instrument: Illumina HiSeq 2500. A second PCR of roughly 7 to 11 cycles was performed with a sample-barcoded 5' primer and a J-beta primer mix. The public reads were reprocessed in TCRdb via fastp at Q25 and MiXCR, keeping in-frame beta chains. One record per CDR3 amino acid sequence lists the most common genes and DNA. In this sample the table shows about a million distinct CDR3 sequences, just over 50% of which occur a single time. The ten largest clonotypes hold around 21% of the sample. Sequences were obtained from blood. The receptor set was obtained from a woman aged 55-70 years in good health.

This clonotype was picked up a small number of times. J is TRBJ2-5 and V is TRBV20-1; D call uncertain. V gave up 2 bases and J gave up 0 bases, with 13 bases separating them. Germline V gene data show CDR1 as DFQATT and CDR2 as SNEGSKA (reference sequence). This CDR3 is 15 amino acids long. The chain's CDR3 is CSARSRTEYQETQYF. The CDR3 DNA reads TGCAGTGCTAGATCACGAACAGAGTACCAAGAGACCCAGTACTTC.

Details on this clonotype: Compared with germline, one end of the junction differs, possibly owing to a read error. The chain recombines TRBV5-4 with TRBJ1-2, with D maybe TRBD1 (5 bases). This CDR3 contains 13 residues. Germline V CDR1 and CDR2: SGHNT, YYREEE (reference sequence). CDR3 amino acids: CTSSLDSNYGYTF. CDR3 bases: TGTACCAGCAGCTTAGACAGCAACTATGGCTACACCTTC.

The V gene is TRBV4-3, the J gene TRBJ2-1; D might be TRBD2 (5 bases). V was trimmed by 0 bases and J by 3 bases, leaving 9 bases between them. The CDR3 length is 15 residues. Germline V CDR1 and CDR2: LGHNA, YSLEER. DNA for the CDR3: TGCGCCAGCAGCCAAGATCGGGGAGACTACAATGAGCAGTTCTTC. This gives the protein CASSQDRGDYNEQFF.

This clonotype was found a few times. This sequence joins TRBV29-1 and TRBJ2-5, with a possible D match to TRBD1 (5 bases). The V and J ends lost 4 bases and 2 bases respectively, with 11 bases between them. In germline, CDR1 is SQVTM, CDR2 ANQGSEA. The CDR3 consists of 13 residues. The DNA of the CDR3 is TGCAGCGTTGTTCAGGGATTACAAGAGACCCAGTACTTC. Amino acids: CSVVQGLQETQYF.

The chain joins TRBV5-1 to TRBJ2-5; maybe TRBD2 (5 bases). TRBJ2-7 matches the DNA end more closely, so the J call is doubtful. Looked up from germline, CDR1 is SGHRS and CDR2 is YFSETQ. This CDR3 is 15 amino acids long. CDR3 residues: CASSLESGSALEQYF. The CDR3 DNA follows: TGCGCCAGCAGCTTGGAAAGTGGGAGCGCACTCGAGCAGTACTTC.

As concerns this clonotype: The junction and the germline gene differ at one end; a read error may be behind it. The rearrangement uses TRBV20-1 and TRBJ2-5; 7 bases fit TRBD1. This CDR3 spans 15 amino acids. Germline V gives CDR1 DFQATT, CDR2 SNEGSKA (reference sequence). The CDR3 DNA sequence: TGCAGTGCTGATGAATGGGACAGCTTTCAAGAGACCCGGTACTTC. This codes for CSADEWDSFQETRYF.

The chain uses TRBV20-1 and TRBJ2-3; D is ambiguous. V lost 3 bases, J lost 2 bases, and 12 bases lay in between. The CDR3 runs 14 residues. Per the germline V gene, CDR1 is DFQATT and CDR2 is SNEGSKA (reference sequence). The CDR3 bases are TGCAGTGCTAGGGTGGCCCCTCCCACAGATACGCAGTATTTT. It yields the protein CSARVAPPTDTQYF.

The gene calls are TRBV5-1 and TRBJ2-4; perhaps TRBD1 as D (6 bases). Trimming stripped 0 bases from V and 10 bases from J, with 17 bases between. Germline loops: CDR1 SGHRS, CDR2 YFSETQ. The CDR3 has 15 amino acids. DNA of the CDR3: TGCGCCAGCAGCTTGGCCTATAAGACAGGCGGTATTCAGTACTTC. It yields the protein CASSLAYKTGGIQYF.

The gene calls are TRBV7-2 and TRBJ2-4; 12 nucleotides align to TRBD1. The CDR3 is 18 amino acids. Germline assignment: CDR1 SGHTA and CDR2 FQGNSA. The J segment lost 7 bases and the V segment lost 5 bases, leaving 15 bases of the junction unmatched. For the CDR3, the DNA is TGTGCCAGCAGCCCACGGGGGGGACAGGGGGCGATTTGGAACATTCAGTACTTC. As protein: CASSPRGGQGAIWNIQYF.

V and J are TRBV20-1 and TRBJ2-1, with 10 positions matching TRBD2. Germline assignment: CDR1 DFQATT and CDR2 SNEGSKA (reference sequence). This CDR3 is 15 amino acids long. V dropped 1 base and J dropped 6; count of bases not matched to a gene: 6. The CDR3 nucleotides read TGCAGTGCTAGAGGTTTAGCGGGAGGTCGCAATGAGCAGTTCTTC. Protein: CSARGLAGGRNEQFF.

This chain joins TRBV2 and TRBJ1-5; TRBD1 is a possible D gene (5 bases). The CDR3 covers 13 residues. Germline CDR1 is SNHLY and CDR2 is FYNNEI. The germline V and J ends were trimmed by 6 bases and 1 base, with 7 bases remaining between them. CDR3 sequence reads: CASRTESNQPQHF. CDR3 bases: TGTGCCAGCAGGACAGAGAGCAATCAGCCCCAGCATTTT. The complete variable domain, with remaining parts taken from reference TRBV2 and TRBJ1-5, reads EPEVTQTPSHQVTQMGQEVILRCVPISNHLYFYWYRQILGQKVEFLVSFYNNEISEKSEIFDDQFSVERPDGSNFTLKIRSTKLEDSAMYFCASRTESNQPQHFGDGTRLSIL.

This clonotype was seen more than once but under ten times. This chain uses TRBV7-2 with TRBJ2-5, with 10 bases that match TRBD2. Germline CDR1 is SGHTA and CDR2 is FQGNSA. CDR3 length: 15 amino acids. With 1 base clipped from V and 5 bases from J, the junction kept 4 bases outside the gene matches. CDR3: CASSLVAGGRETQYF. CDR3 nucleotide sequence: TGTGCCAGCAGCTTAGTAGCGGGAGGTCGGGAGACCCAGTACTTC.

The J gene is TRBJ2-7, the V gene TRBV4-1; weak D call: TRBD1 (5 bases). The DNA end is more similar to TRBJ2-5, so the J call may be wrong. This CDR3 has 13 residues. Germline-derived CDR1 and CDR2 are MGHRA and YSYEKL. CDR3 in amino acids: CASSLRGYETQYF. The DNA for the CDR3 is TGCGCCAGCAGCCTTAGGGGTTACGAGACCCAGTACTTC.